This TCR beta chain was profiled in a study of cytomegalovirus exposure and HLA in healthy donors. Whole-study results and caveats: Most of the TCR beta V segments (in an earlier analysis) were productive either about 87% or about 30% of the time. There were around 160 TCR beta chains listed as cytomegalovirus-associated.

PCR was performed using 60 Vbeta and 13 Jbeta primers. This table comes from immunoSEQ multiplex PCR, and its TCRdb copy is limited to in-frame clones, with some not included. The sample lists about 160,000 clones, over 60% occurring once. The donors comprised healthy bone marrow donors. Turning to this clone: Its antigen remains unidentified.

The source of this sequence is a woman between 25 and 40 years old in good health and CMV-seronegative. Material: PBMCs.

CDR3: CASSSRRGNTGELFF. The CDR3 DNA follows: TGTGCCAGCAGCTCCCGACGAGGGAACACCGGGGAGCTGTTTTTT. The V gene is TRBV7-2, the J gene TRBJ2-2, with D hard to call. The CDR3 covers 15 residues. V gave up 4 bases and J gave up 1 base, with 10 bases separating them. Germline-derived CDR1 and CDR2 are SGHTA and FQGNSA.